One and the same sample provided the 21 T cell receptor beta chains below, sequenced in a study of T cell repertoires in cytomegalovirus infection. In TCRdb, the reads were re-called with MiXCR into one record per CDR3 protein. The data show approximately 70,000 distinct CDR3 sequences, 20% seen once. Their antigens remain unidentified. The starting material was CD8+ T cells from cultured PBMCs, obtained from culture after CMV antigen stimulation. These receptor sequences come from a human donor in good health (CMV status not recorded). Some clones in this sample may be carry-over from other donors' samples.

The chain joins TRBV7-2 to TRBJ1-2; a weak D match, TRBD1 (5 bases). Germline assignment: CDR1 SGHTA and CDR2 FQGNSA. Between the trimmed V and J ends, which lost 2 bases and 6 bases, there was a span of 13 bases. The CDR3 extends over 14 amino acids. This chain's CDR3 is CASSLNPRGHGYTF. The DNA for the CDR3 is TGTGCCAGCAGCTTAAACCCCCGGGGACATGGCTACACCTTC.

This clonotype was seen more than once but under ten times. The chain couples TRBV12-3 or TRBV12-4 to TRBJ2-6; D may be TRBD2 (6 bases). V was pared by 4 bases and J by 1 base, with 17 bases between. The CDR3 runs 18 residues. The CDR3 sequence: CASSSPRRGRSGANVLTF. The CDR3 DNA follows: TGTGCCAGCAGTTCCCCCCGACGGGGGAGGTCTGGGGCCAACGTCCTGACTTTC.

The sample holds a few counts of this clonotype. V usage is TRBV6-6 and J usage is TRBJ1-4; D possibly corresponds to TRBD1 (6 bases). CDR1 is MNHNY and CDR2 is SVGAGI in the germline V gene (reference sequence). V lost 5 bases and J 0 bases, leaving 10 bases between the germline ends. The CDR3 is 15 residues long. The CDR3 loop reads CASSEGVATNEKLFF. CDR3 nucleotide sequence: TGTGCCAGCAGTGAGGGGGTTGCAACTAATGAAAAACTGTTTTTT.

This clonotype was seen a handful of times. The rearrangement joins TRBV12-3 or TRBV12-4 to TRBJ2-3; the D gene could be TRBD1 or TRBD2 (10 bases each). V lost 6 bases and J lost 3, with 43 bases in between. CDR3 size: 24 residues. The CDR3 reads CASRSGTGVLGSGGACCVTDTQYF. DNA of the CDR3: TGTGCCAGCAGGTCCGGGACAGGGGTTCTCGGGAGCGGGGGGGCCTGTTGTGTGACAGATACGCAGTATTTT.

There are many counts of this clonotype. This chain uses TRBV12-5 with TRBJ1-2, with a weak D call TRBD1 (5 bases). CDR1 and CDR2 from the germline V gene are LGHNT and FRNRAP. V gave up 4 bases and J gave up 3 bases, with 15 bases separating them. CDR3 length: 15 residues. The CDR3 DNA reads TGTGCTAGTGGTTACCCAGGGTACCGAGACTATGGCTACACCTTC. Translated, it gives CASGYPGYRDYGYTF.

This rearrangement joins TRBV7-9 to TRBJ1-2, with 9 positions matching TRBD1. Germline V CDR1 and CDR2: SEHNR, FQNEAQ (reference sequence). The ends lost 9 bases at V and 0 bases at J; junction bases unmatched: 8. The CDR3 loop spans 15 amino acids. The CDR3 region has the DNA TGTGCCAGTTCTCCTCGACAGGGGGCTAACTATGGCTACACCTTC. Encoded protein: CASSPRQGANYGYTF.

This clonotype has only a few counts. The J gene is TRBJ2-7, the V gene TRBV7-9, with 11 positions matching TRBD2. Losses at the gene ends were 0 bases for V and 1 base for J; bases not matched to a gene: 14. This CDR3 spans 20 amino acids. Germline V gene data show CDR1 as SEHNR and CDR2 as FQNEAQ (reference sequence). CDR3 protein: CASSLALLHTSGGASYEQYF. CDR3 coding DNA: TGTGCCAGCAGCTTAGCCCTCCTCCATACTAGCGGGGGTGCTTCCTACGAGCAGTACTTC.

This clonotype has only a few counts. The chain employs TRBV7-2 and TRBJ1-2; TRBD1 matches at 9 bases. V lost 5 bases and J lost 4; bases outside the gene matches: 5. The length of the CDR3 is 14 residues. Germline loops: CDR1 SGHTA, CDR2 FQGNSA. The CDR3 sequence is CASSPTGGSYGYTF. DNA for the CDR3: TGTGCCAGCAGCCCAACAGGGGGCAGCTATGGCTACACCTTC.

The chain recombines TRBV7-2 with TRBJ2-3, with D possibly being TRBD2 (6 bases). Deletions cut 1 base from V and 2 bases from J, with 19 bases between. Germline CDR1 and CDR2: SGHTA and FQGNSA. The CDR3 is made up of 18 amino acids. The CDR3 loop reads CASSLVRLGVADTDTQYF. The DNA of the CDR3 is TGTGCCAGCAGCTTAGTAAGGCTGGGGGTAGCGGACACAGATACGCAGTATTTT.

The DNA for the CDR3 is TGTGCCAGCAGCTCCGGACAGGGGACTCAGCCCCAGCATTTT. Protein sequence: CASSSGQGTQPQHF. The chain joins TRBV5-6 to TRBJ1-5, with 9 bases that match TRBD1. V shed 3 bases and J 6 bases; nucleotides not matched to a gene: 4. The CDR3 covers 14 residues. The germline CDR1 and CDR2 sequences are SGHDT and YYEEEE. The full variable domain, completed using reference TRBV5-6 and TRBJ1-5, is DAGVTQSPTHLIKTRGQQVTLRCSPKSGHDTVSWYQQALGQGPQFIFQYYEEEERQRGNFPDRFSGHQFPNYSSELNVNALLLGDSALYLCASSSGQGTQPQHFGDGTRLSIL.

Only a few counts were recorded for this clonotype. This chain links TRBV24-1 with TRBJ2-3, with 8 bases aligning to TRBD2. Trimming removed 9 bases from V and 1 base from J; junction bases left unmatched: 2. CDR1 is KGHDR, CDR2 SFDVKD, per germline. The CDR3 has 13 residues. CDR3 bases: TGTGCCACCGGGCGGGGGGGCACAGATACGCAGTATTTT. Protein product: CATGRGGTDTQYF.

J is TRBJ2-1 and V is TRBV6-5; 9 nucleotides align to TRBD2. The CDR3 length is 16 residues. CDR1 and CDR2 from the germline V gene are MNHEY and SVGAGI. V lost 5 bases to trimming and J lost 7 bases; unmatched junction nucleotides: 12. The CDR3 loop is CASSNEPGLAGNEQFF. DNA of the CDR3: TGTGCCAGCAGTAATGAACCGGGCCTAGCGGGGAATGAGCAGTTCTTC.

The chain has TRBV4-3 and TRBJ2-7, with a tentative D call TRBD1 (6 bases). The V and J ends lost 0 bases and 0 bases respectively, with 9 bases between them. The germline V gene encodes CDR1 LGHNA and CDR2 YSLEER. The CDR3 is made up of 15 amino acids. DNA of the CDR3: TGCGCCAGCAGCCAAGATACAGGGAGCTCCTACGAGCAGTACTTC. Protein: CASSQDTGSSYEQYF.

This clonotype occurred a few times. This sequence joins TRBV7-8 and TRBJ2-1; D might be TRBD1 or TRBD2, each matching 6 bases. There are 15 residues in the CDR3. Germline CDR1 SGHVS, CDR2 FQNEAQ. Between the trimmed V and J ends, which lost 4 bases and 7 bases, there was a span of 17 bases. The CDR3 DNA follows: TGTGCCAGCAGCTGGGGGGCTGGCGCGAGGAATGAGCAGTTCTTC. Translated: CASSWGAGARNEQFF. The whole variable domain, filled in from reference TRBV7-8 and TRBJ2-1, reads GAGVSQSPRYKVAKRGQDVALRCDPISGHVSLFWYQQALGQGPEFLTYFQNEAQLDKSGLPSDRFFAERPEGSVSTLKIQRTQQEDSAVYLCASSWGAGARNEQFFGPGTRLTVL.

The rearrangement uses TRBV15 and TRBJ1-3; D ambiguous. Per germline, CDR1 LNHNV and CDR2 YYDKDF (reference sequence). The germline V and J ends were trimmed by 10 bases and 0 bases, with 16 bases remaining between them. The CDR3 spans 15 residues. The CDR3 DNA reads as TGTGCCATCACAGAGGATACTTTCTCTGGAAACACCATATATTTT. Protein product: CAITEDTFSGNTIYF.

V gene TRBV7-2 combines with J gene TRBJ2-7; a possible D gene is TRBD2 (5 bases). This CDR3 has 15 residues. CDR1 SGHTA and CDR2 FQGNSA come from the germline V gene. Deletions cut 1 base from V and 2 bases from J, with 12 bases between. The CDR3 DNA sequence: TGTGCCAGCAGCTTAGGTCTAGCTCTCCCCTACGAGCAGTACTTC. Amino acid sequence: CASSLGLALPYEQYF.

The genes are TRBV7-8 and TRBJ2-1; D remains ambiguous. With 1 base removed from V and 6 bases from J, the gap between germline ends came to 10 bases. The CDR3 totals 14 residues. Germline assignment: CDR1 SGHVS and CDR2 FQNEAQ. The CDR3 DNA is TGTGCCAGCAGCTTAGTGGCACAGAGCAATGAGCAGTTCTTC. It specifies CASSLVAQSNEQFF.

V is TRBV7-6 and J is TRBJ2-7; 10 bases fit TRBD1. Germline CDR1 and CDR2: SGHVS and FNYEAQ. V was pared by 5 bases and J by 3 bases, with 4 bases of the junction left unmatched. This CDR3 has 14 residues. The CDR3 DNA follows: TGTGCCAGCAGCCCCCGGACAGGGGGCTACGAGCAGTACTTC. As protein: CASSPRTGGYEQYF.

This clonotype was observed a handful of times. V is TRBV6-5 and J is TRBJ1-2; tentative D call: TRBD1 (6 bases). With 6 bases removed from V and 7 bases from J, the gap between germline ends came to 9 bases. The length of the CDR3 is 11 residues. The germline CDR1 and CDR2 sequences are MNHEY and SVGAGI. CDR3: CASRQGPGYTF. CDR3 DNA: TGTGCCAGCAGACAGGGTCCTGGCTACACCTTC.

In its sample, this clonotype was seen a few times. V is TRBV7-2 and J is TRBJ1-4, with 11 bases that match TRBD1. This CDR3 spans 15 amino acids. Germline V lookup: CDR1 SGHTA, CDR2 FQGNSA. V was clipped by 6 bases and J by 3 bases; unmatched bases: 3. This chain's CDR3 is CASRDRGPANEKLFF. The CDR3 bases are TGTGCCAGCAGGGACAGGGGGCCGGCTAATGAAAAACTGTTTTTT.

The chain uses TRBV7-6 and TRBJ1-2; 8 positions match TRBD1. V shed 1 base and J 6 bases; nucleotides not matched to a gene: 7. Germline CDR1 and CDR2: SGHVS and FNYEAQ. The CDR3 is 15 amino acids. The CDR3 coding sequence is TGTGCCAGCAGCTTAGGGACAGGGACGTCGGATGGCTACACCTTC. Protein: CASSLGTGTSDGYTF.